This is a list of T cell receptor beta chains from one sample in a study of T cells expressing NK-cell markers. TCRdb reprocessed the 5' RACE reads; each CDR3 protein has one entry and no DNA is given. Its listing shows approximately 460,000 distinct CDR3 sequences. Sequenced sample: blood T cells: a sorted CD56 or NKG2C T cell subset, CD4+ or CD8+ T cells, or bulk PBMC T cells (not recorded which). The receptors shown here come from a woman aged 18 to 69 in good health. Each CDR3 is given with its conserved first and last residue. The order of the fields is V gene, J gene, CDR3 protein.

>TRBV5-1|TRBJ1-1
CASSLAARARRSEAFF
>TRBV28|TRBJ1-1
CASSTGQLYAFF
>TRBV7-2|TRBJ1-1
CASSTRGVTEAFF
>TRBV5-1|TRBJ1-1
CASSLEAAVGEAFF
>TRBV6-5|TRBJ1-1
CASRRKNTEAFF
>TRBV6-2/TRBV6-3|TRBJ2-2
CAIVANTGELFF
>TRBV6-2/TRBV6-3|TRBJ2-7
CASSLMGLPTYEQYF
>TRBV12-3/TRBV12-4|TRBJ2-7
CASSLGLGNEQYF
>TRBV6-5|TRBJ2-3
CASSAGENTQYF
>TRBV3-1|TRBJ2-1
CASSQVAGGLLGRHEQFF
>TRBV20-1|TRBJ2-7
CSAPNARQGPEQYF
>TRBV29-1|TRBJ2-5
CSVGQPQETQYF
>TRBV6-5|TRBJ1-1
CASSYHRSDTEAFF
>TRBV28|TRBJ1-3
CASSLLEPTGNTIYF
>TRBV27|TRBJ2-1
CASSPRGLEVNEQFF
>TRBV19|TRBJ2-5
CASSINRGPQETQYF
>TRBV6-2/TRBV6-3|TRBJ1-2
CASSYQALGGYTF
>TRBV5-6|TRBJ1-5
CASSLAAGTNQPQHF
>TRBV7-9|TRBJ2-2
CASSSPLGGPNTGELFF
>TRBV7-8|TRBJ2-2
CASSITSGRVSGELFF
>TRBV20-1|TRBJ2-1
CSARERGRGPYNEQFF
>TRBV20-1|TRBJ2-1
CSAYTLGNEQFF
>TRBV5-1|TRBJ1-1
CASSPGLGATEAFF
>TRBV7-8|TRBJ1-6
CASSLVENSPLHF
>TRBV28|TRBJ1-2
CASTPSVGAGYTF
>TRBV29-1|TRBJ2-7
CSVVGGAPEGEQYF
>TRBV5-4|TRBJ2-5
CASSLGVGGIQETQYF
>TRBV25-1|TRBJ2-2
CASSEFLAGAGTGELFF
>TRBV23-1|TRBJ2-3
CASSHPGTGGVDTQYF
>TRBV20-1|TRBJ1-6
CSARLDSPLHF
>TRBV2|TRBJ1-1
CASKGRTEAFF